This T cell receptor beta chain was recorded in a study of regulatory T cells in long-lasting Graves disease. About the study: Graves' patients, newly diagnosed, had taken antithyroid drugs under 3 months.

The germline CDR1 and CDR2 sequences are SNHLY and FYNNEI. The CDR3 loop spans 13 amino acids. Trimming shortened V by 7 bases and J by 1 base, and 10 bases separated the two germline ends. Libraries of TCR beta came from iRepertoire HTBI primers plus Arm-PCR of CDR3 regions. Using its own MiXCR run on the multiplex PCR reads, TCRdb lists one record per CDR3 protein. The sample holds 380,000 or so distinct CDR3 sequences; around 15% are singletons and the top ten take 20% to 25%. This clonotype was recorded many times. Its antigen is still unknown. As for time point: newly diagnosed GD, antithyroid drugs for less than 3 months. PBMC-extracted RNA yielded the TCR library. Study-wide points: With under 3,500 shared public clonotypes, persistent patients exceeded new patients, who shared just over 950.

The data were also submitted as part of a second study, on T cells in Graves' hyperthyroidism and ophthalmopathy. That report adds: From stable hyperthyroidism, ophthalmopathy was separated by a 13 V-J model.

This clonotype originated in a woman under 30 with Graves disease. The chain links TRBV2 to TRBJ2-5, with D tentatively TRBD1 (6 bases). The specimen comprised peripheral blood mononuclear cells (PBMCs), sampled at new diagnosis, from a patient treated with antithyroid drugs. This CDR3 reads CASTPDSQETQYF. In DNA, the CDR3 is TGTGCCAGCACGCCGGACAGCCAAGAGACCCAGTACTTC.